This paragraph reports one T cell receptor beta chain. Its antigen is not known. This sample is part of a study of CXCR3-negative and CXCR3-positive naive CD8 T cells. In the study overall: The study obtained roughly 140 million TRB reads, about 1.5 +/- 0.3 million per library. Study results and limitations: Naive CXCR3-positive and CXCR3-negative cells shared similar TRBV-TRBJ usage, unlike memory cells. Hydrophobicity was higher for TRB CDR3s found in CXCR3-positive naive cells than in CXCR3-negative naive cells.

TRB cDNA libraries were made by UMI-labeled 5' RACE. TCRdb re-analyzed the 5' RACE reads; it lists each CDR3 protein once, without DNA. Its listing shows roughly 6,800 distinct CDR3 sequences. The sorter processed each CD8+ T cell subset in triplicate at hundreds of thousands of cells apiece. The authors gated naive CD8+ T cells as CD45RO-CCR7+CD27+CD95-. Germline CDR1 SNHLY, CDR2 FYNNEI. The CDR3 sequence is 15 residues long. The receptor was derived from a human donor in good health. Some clones in this sample may be carry-over from other donors' samples. The sample comprised naive CXCR3+ CD8+ T cells from blood. Subset described: CD45RO-CCR7+CD27+CD95- naive CD8+ T cells expressing CXCR3 (TNR3+). V gene TRBV2 combines with J gene TRBJ2-5; without DNA, the TCRdb call of TRBD1 cannot be checked. CDR3 loop: CARRVGFEGQETQYF.